Listed below are T cell receptor beta chains from one sample, sequenced in a study of blood T cell repertoires in COVID-19. Method: immunoSEQ multiplex PCR; TCRdb's copy keeps in-frame clones and lacks some. This sample has under 75,000 clones, with nearly 90% found just once. Sequenced input: peripheral blood. The receptors derive from a man aged 60 to 69 with active COVID-19. CDR3s include the opening cysteine and the closing phenylalanine or tryptophan. D genes are given only for firm matches. Clone size is shown for a subset of rows, as once, few, many or a class of expanded clone.

J gene: TRBJ1-1; clone size: -; V gene: TRBV30; D gene: -; CDR3 DNA: TGTGCCTGGAAACCGGACTCGAACACTGAAGCTTTCTTT; CDR3 protein: CAWKPDSNTEAFF
J gene: TRBJ2-7; clone size: once; V gene: TRBV6-5; D gene: TRBD2; CDR3 DNA: TGTGCCAGCAGTTACACCACTAGCGGCACCTACGAGCAGTACTTC; CDR3 protein: CASSYTTSGTYEQYF
J gene: TRBJ2-7; clone size: -; V gene: TRBV28; D gene: -; CDR3 DNA: TGTGCCAGCAGCACTACCTACGAGCAGTACTTC; CDR3 protein: CASSTTYEQYF
J gene: TRBJ1-4; clone size: -; V gene: TRBV10-3; D gene: -; CDR3 DNA: TGTGCCATCAGCGACAGGCCCCGAGAAAAACTGTTTTTT; CDR3 protein: CAISDRPREKLFF
J gene: TRBJ1-2; clone size: -; V gene: TRBV29-1; D gene: -; CDR3 DNA: TGCAGCGTTGCGGGGTGGATTGATGGCTACACCTTC; CDR3 protein: CSVAGWIDGYTF
J gene: TRBJ2-7; clone size: -; V gene: TRBV3-1/TRBV3-2; D gene: TRBD2; CDR3 DNA: TGTGCCAGCAGCCAAGATTCATGGGCGGGGGGGGGCGGCGAGCAGTACTTC; CDR3 protein: CASSQDSWAGGGGEQYF
J gene: TRBJ2-1; clone size: -; V gene: TRBV29-1; D gene: TRBD1; CDR3 DNA: TGCAGCGTTGACCCTCCGGGACAGGGGGCCCGTGAGCAGTTCTTC; CDR3 protein: CSVDPPGQGAREQFF
J gene: TRBJ2-2; clone size: -; V gene: TRBV24-1; D gene: -; CDR3 DNA: TGTGCCGCCAGAGTAGAAGCGGGCAACACCGGGGAGCTGTTTTTT; CDR3 protein: CAARVEAGNTGELFF
J gene: TRBJ2-7; clone size: few; V gene: TRBV3-1/TRBV3-2; D gene: -; CDR3 DNA: TGTGCCAGCAGCTCGGGCGGCAGGGTCGAGCAGTACTTC; CDR3 protein: CASSSGGRVEQYF
J gene: TRBJ2-7; clone size: -; V gene: TRBV2; D gene: TRBD2; CDR3 DNA: TGTGCCAGCTCCACCTTAGCGGGAGCGGGCGAGCAGTACTTC; CDR3 protein: CASSTLAGAGEQYF
J gene: TRBJ1-1; clone size: few; V gene: TRBV5-1; D gene: TRBD1; CDR3 DNA: TGCGCCAGCAGCTCCGGACAGGGGGCGGGGAACACTGAAGCTTTCTTT; CDR3 protein: CASSSGQGAGNTEAFF
J gene: TRBJ1-6; clone size: -; V gene: TRBV7-2; D gene: -; CDR3 DNA: TGTGCCAGCAGCTTCAGGGTTGGGTATAATTCACCCCTCCACTTT; CDR3 protein: CASSFRVGYNSPLHF
J gene: TRBJ1-4; clone size: -; V gene: TRBV6-6; D gene: TRBD1; CDR3 DNA: TGTGCCAGCCTTTCCACCCCCGGACAGGGGGAAGAAAAACTGTTTTTT; CDR3 protein: CASLSTPGQGEEKLFF
J gene: TRBJ2-2; clone size: -; V gene: TRBV10-3; D gene: TRBD1; CDR3 DNA: TGTGCCACCGGATTGCAGGGGGCCGGCGGGGAGCTGTTTTTT; CDR3 protein: CATGLQGAGGELFF
J gene: TRBJ2-7; clone size: -; V gene: TRBV11-3; D gene: TRBD1; CDR3 DNA: TGTGCCAGCAGCTTAGGCCCACAGGGGGGCTACGAGCAGTACTTC; CDR3 protein: CASSLGPQGGYEQYF
J gene: TRBJ2-1; clone size: -; V gene: TRBV3-1/TRBV3-2; D gene: -; CDR3 DNA: TGTGCCAGCAGGGACATCAATGAGCAGTTCTTC; CDR3 protein: CASRDINEQFF
J gene: TRBJ1-2; clone size: -; V gene: TRBV6-5; D gene: -; CDR3 DNA: TGTGCCAGCAGACGGGTGGACTATGGCTACACCTTC; CDR3 protein: CASRRVDYGYTF
J gene: TRBJ2-7; clone size: once; V gene: TRBV11-3; D gene: TRBD1; CDR3 DNA: TGTGCCAAGTCCGGGACAGCAGGCTCCTACGAGCAGTACTTC; CDR3 protein: CAKSGTAGSYEQYF
J gene: TRBJ2-5; clone size: -; V gene: TRBV2; D gene: TRBD2; CDR3 DNA: TGTGCCAGCAGTGAAGGGGGGAGGGGAGAGACCCAGTACTTC; CDR3 protein: CASSEGGRGETQYF
J gene: TRBJ1-5; clone size: -; V gene: TRBV28; D gene: TRBD1; CDR3 DNA: TGTGCCAGCAGGGGGGACAGCTCATATAGCAATCAGCCCCAGCATTTT; CDR3 protein: CASRGDSSYSNQPQHF
J gene: TRBJ1-2; clone size: once; V gene: TRBV28; D gene: TRBD1; CDR3 DNA: TGTGCCAGCAGTTTTAAACGGGACAGTCTTTATGGCTACACCTTC; CDR3 protein: CASSFKRDSLYGYTF
J gene: TRBJ1-6; clone size: -; V gene: TRBV3-1/TRBV3-2; D gene: -; CDR3 DNA: TGTGCCAGCAGCCAGTCGTCTTATAATTCACCCCTCCACTTT; CDR3 protein: CASSQSSYNSPLHF
J gene: TRBJ2-5; clone size: -; V gene: TRBV5-1; D gene: -; CDR3 DNA: TGCGCCAGCAGCCCTCCTTCCCAAGAGACCCAGTACTTC; CDR3 protein: CASSPPSQETQYF
J gene: TRBJ1-5; clone size: -; V gene: TRBV5-5; D gene: TRBD1; CDR3 DNA: TGTGCCAGCAGTCGAAGGGACAGCCTAACGCCCCAGCATTTT; CDR3 protein: CASSRRDSLTPQHF
J gene: TRBJ2-2; clone size: -; V gene: TRBV7-6; D gene: -; CDR3 DNA: TGTGCCAGCAGCTCCGTTGGGCGTTCATTGAGCCCCACCGGGGAGCTGTTTTTT; CDR3 protein: CASSSVGRSLSPTGELFF
J gene: TRBJ2-7; clone size: -; V gene: TRBV3-1/TRBV3-2; D gene: TRBD1; CDR3 DNA: TGTGCCAGCAGCCAGGCTACCCTCGGACAGGGCCACGAGCAGTACTTC; CDR3 protein: CASSQATLGQGHEQYF
J gene: TRBJ1-2; clone size: -; V gene: TRBV24-1; D gene: -; CDR3 DNA: TGTGCCACCAGTGATTCTAGGATTTCTAACTATGGCTACACCTTC; CDR3 protein: CATSDSRISNYGYTF
J gene: TRBJ2-3; clone size: -; V gene: TRBV3-1/TRBV3-2; D gene: TRBD1; CDR3 DNA: TGTGCCAGCAGCCCGGGACAGGGGAGTTGCACAGATACGCAGTATTTT; CDR3 protein: CASSPGQGSCTDTQYF